The 20 T cell receptor beta chains listed next were all sequenced from one sample in a study of early T cells in non-severe SARS-CoV-2 infection. TCRdb itself ran the 5' RACE reads through MiXCR, one entry per CDR3 protein. The sample yields tens of thousands of distinct CDR3 sequences, under 8% seen once. The material sequenced was whole blood. Source of these receptors: an adult who was a healthcare worker with PCR-confirmed SARS-CoV-2 infection or an uninfected control (not recorded which).

This clonotype was detected many times. The V call is TRBV28, the J call TRBJ1-2; D not certain. The CDR3 has 15 residues. Germline CDR1 and CDR2: MDHEN and SYDVKM. V was clipped by 2 bases and J by 3 bases, with 13 bases between them. Here the CDR3 reads CASSLGRTEHYGYTF. The CDR3 DNA reads as TGTGCCAGCAGTTTAGGAAGGACGGAGCACTATGGCTACACCTTC.

This clonotype was observed many times. The rearrangement uses TRBV5-1 and TRBJ1-1; D remains ambiguous. The CDR3 sequence is 13 residues long. In germline, CDR1 is SGHRS, CDR2 YFSETQ. V was cut by 0 bases and J by 8 bases, with 11 bases left in between. The CDR3, as DNA: TGCGCCAGCAGCTTGGTCCCATCGGCGGAAGCTTTCTTT. The encoded protein is CASSLVPSAEAFF.

This clonotype was recorded a few times. The chain has TRBV28 and TRBJ2-2; possibly TRBD2 for D (5 bases). V lost 6 bases and J lost 0, with 11 bases in between. The CDR3 covers 15 residues. Germline lookup yields CDR1 MDHEN and CDR2 SYDVKM. CDR3 residues: CASSPTGTNTGELFF. The CDR3 bases are TGTGCCAGCAGCCCAACCGGGACGAACACCGGGGAGCTGTTTTTT.

The chain links TRBV3-2 to TRBJ2-1; TRBD1, the table's D call, lacks a check against the DNA. TRBV3-2 is an annotated pseudogene. The CDR3 is made up of 15 amino acids. The CDR3 DNA follows: TGTGCCAGCAGCCAAAGCTCTCAGGGGCTCTATGAGCAGTTCTTC. Amino acids: CASSQSSQGLYEQFF.

This clonotype was counted ten times or more. The gene calls are TRBV7-8 and TRBJ2-1; no clear D. V was clipped by 5 bases and J by 0 bases, with 11 bases between them. Germline V gene sequence: CDR1 SGHVS, CDR2 FQNEAQ. The CDR3 contains 15 residues. The CDR3 sequence is CASSPWAASYNEQFF. Here the CDR3 DNA reads TGTGCCAGCAGCCCCTGGGCGGCCTCCTACAATGAGCAGTTCTTC.

The table lists this clonotype with many counts. The chain has TRBV7-3 and TRBJ2-2; tentative D call: TRBD1 (5 bases). Trimming took off 2 bases at V and 5 bases at J, with 9 bases between the two ends. The length of the CDR3 is 14 residues. CDR1 SGHTA and CDR2 FQGTGA come from the germline V gene. The CDR3 protein is CASSLDRSTGELFF. CDR3 nucleotide sequence: TGTGCCAGCAGCTTAGACAGATCTACCGGGGAGCTGTTTTTT.

This clonotype was observed many times. The chain joins TRBV20-1 to TRBJ1-1; D unresolved. Per germline, CDR1 DFQATT and CDR2 SNEGSKA (reference sequence). The ends were cut back, 3 bases at V and 10 bases at J, with 15 bases in the middle. The CDR3 covers 12 residues. CDR3 sequence: CSARRRPWGAFF. The CDR3 DNA reads TGCAGTGCTAGGAGGAGGCCTTGGGGAGCTTTCTTT.

There are a few counts of this clonotype. V usage is TRBV4-3 and J usage is TRBJ2-1, with 8 nucleotides matching TRBD1. Germline trimming cut 3 bases from V and 2 bases from J; bases unmatched to any gene: 9. The germline V gene has CDR1 LGHNA and CDR2 YSLEER. This CDR3 is built from 17 residues. The CDR3 region has the DNA TGCGCCAGCAGCCAGGACCCGGGACAGGACCCCTACAATGAGCAGTTCTTC. This sequence encodes CASSQDPGQDPYNEQFF.

This clonotype appeared many times. V usage is TRBV7-8 and J usage is TRBJ1-5, with D possibly TRBD1 on 6 matching bases. CDR1 is SGHVS and CDR2 is FQNEAQ in the germline V gene. The CDR3 loop spans 13 amino acids. Trimming pared 5 bases from V and 1 base from J, leaving 6 bases between. CDR3 bases: TGTGCCAGCAGCCAGGGGAGCAATCAGCCCCAGCATTTT. As protein: CASSQGSNQPQHF.

This clonotype was counted a few times. The CDR3 reads CASSEGRLAGDEQFF. CDR3 bases: TGTGCCAGCAGCGAAGGTCGACTAGCGGGAGATGAGCAGTTCTTC. This rearrangement joins TRBV11-3 to TRBJ2-1, with 12 bases lining up with TRBD2. Germline V CDR1 and CDR2: SGHNT, YENEEA. After removal of 5 bases from V and 8 bases from J, the junction contained 7 bases not matched to a gene. CDR3 size: 15 residues.

This clonotype was counted many times. J is TRBJ1-3 and V is TRBV20-1, with TRBD1 as a possible D gene (5 bases). The CDR3 consists of 16 residues. The germline V gene encodes CDR1 DFQATT and CDR2 SNEGSKA (reference sequence). Between the trimmed V and J ends, which lost 3 bases and 0 bases, there was a span of 15 bases. The CDR3 reads CSASPAGSGSGNTIYF. CDR3 nucleotides: TGCAGTGCTAGCCCCGCAGGGAGTGGCTCTGGAAACACCATATATTTT.

The chain uses TRBV7-9 and TRBJ2-7; a possible D gene is TRBD2 (5 bases). V was clipped by 5 bases and J by 3 bases, with 14 bases between them. CDR3 size: 14 residues. The V gene's germline CDR1 is SEHNR and CDR2 FQNEAQ (reference sequence). The CDR3 DNA is TGTGCCAGCAGCCGACAAGCCGCGGGCTACGAGCAGTACTTC. Amino acid sequence: CASSRQAAGYEQYF.

This clonotype was seen a handful of times. The gene calls are TRBV11-1 and TRBJ2-3; 12 bases line up with TRBD2. Germline CDR1 SGHAT, CDR2 FQDESV (reference sequence). V trimming: 4 bases; J trimming: 5 bases; junction bases outside the gene matches: 10. The CDR3 contains 17 residues. CDR3 protein: CASSSMTSGGSGDTQYF. DNA for the CDR3: TGTGCCAGCAGCTCCATGACTAGCGGGGGCTCGGGAGATACGCAGTATTTT. Complete variable domain (other parts from reference TRBV11-1 and TRBJ2-3): EAEVAQSPRYKITEKSQAVAFWCDPISGHATLYWYRQILGQGPELLVQFQDESVVDDSQLPKDRFSAERLKGVDSTLKIQPAELGDSAMYLCASSSMTSGGSGDTQYFGPGTRLTVL.

The J gene is TRBJ2-5, the V gene TRBV2, with unresolved D. Germline V gene data show CDR1 as SNHLY and CDR2 as FYNNEI. The CDR3 sequence is 11 residues long. Trimming took 8 bases from V and 0 from J, leaving 4 bases between them. CDR3: CASAYQETQYF. The CDR3 region has the DNA TGTGCCAGCGCATACCAAGAGACCCAGTACTTC.

This clonotype has a count of ten or more. The chain recombines TRBV20-1 with TRBJ2-3; 8 positions agree with TRBD1. The junction had 5 bases not matched to a gene; V was cut back by 3 bases and J by 6 bases. Germline CDR1 DFQATT, CDR2 SNEGSKA (reference sequence). This CDR3 has 13 residues. CDR3: CSARETGVDTQYF. DNA for the CDR3: TGCAGTGCTAGGGAGACAGGGGTCGATACGCAGTATTTT.

In this sample, this clonotype turned up many times. The chain joins TRBV12-3 or TRBV12-4 to TRBJ2-3, with D possibly TRBD2 on 6 matching bases. The CDR3 extends over 13 amino acids. V dropped 6 bases and J dropped 8 bases, with 15 bases sitting between them. The CDR3 sequence is CASSSNRRGTQYF. CDR3 DNA sequence: TGTGCCAGCAGCTCAAACAGGCGGGGTACGCAGTATTTT.

This clonotype was counted many times. The rearrangement links TRBV27 to TRBJ1-2, with a tentative D call TRBD1 (5 bases). Germline-derived CDR1 and CDR2 are MNHEY and SMNVEV (reference sequence). With 3 bases removed from V and 4 bases from J, the gap between germline ends came to 12 bases. The CDR3 consists of 14 residues. The CDR3 reads CASSLGRESYGYTF. DNA for the CDR3: TGTGCCAGCAGTTTGGGCAGGGAGAGCTATGGCTACACCTTC.

There are a few counts of this clonotype. CDR3 DNA: TGTGCCAGTAGACCTTGGACAGGTGAAGAGCAGTACTTC. This sequence encodes CASRPWTGEEQYF. The chain has TRBV19 and TRBJ2-7; TRBD1 matches 7 bases. Germline values: CDR1 LNHDA, CDR2 SQIVND (reference sequence). The CDR3 runs 13 residues. V trimming: 6 bases; J trimming: 7 bases; junction bases outside the gene matches: 9.

V usage is TRBV7-9 and J usage is TRBJ2-1, with D possibly matching TRBD2 (6 bases). The germline V gene encodes CDR1 SEHNR and CDR2 FQNEAQ (reference sequence). CDR3 length: 13 residues. The ends were cut back, 5 bases at V and 8 bases at J, with 13 bases in the middle. CDR3 region: CASSQTSLHEQFF. CDR3 coding DNA: TGTGCCAGCAGCCAAACTAGCCTCCATGAGCAGTTCTTC.

This clonotype was seen a handful of times. The rearrangement joins TRBV12-3 or TRBV12-4 to TRBJ2-1, with D tentatively TRBD2 (5 bases). V lost 4 bases, J lost 7 bases, and 14 bases lay in between. The CDR3 length is 14 residues. The CDR3 sequence: CASSSRPGNNEQFF. As DNA, the CDR3 is TGTGCCAGCAGTTCCCGTCCGGGGAATAATGAGCAGTTCTTC.